Below are 9 T cell receptor beta chains sequenced from a single sample in a study of T cells after yellow fever vaccination. TCRdb fed the 5' RACE reads into MiXCR, producing one record per CDR3 protein. This table has about 180,000 distinct CDR3 sequences, roughly 6.2% appearing once. The material sequenced was CD4+ T cells sorted from PBMCs, taken on the day of the first yellow fever vaccination. The receptors derive from a man younger than 35 who received the YFV17D yellow fever vaccine.

In this sample, this clonotype turned up once. Written as DNA, the CDR3 is TGCAGTGCTAGAGAGGCCCAGCGGAACACCGGGGAGCTGTTTTTT. Amino acids: CSAREAQRNTGELFF. This chain uses TRBV20-1 with TRBJ2-2; D is unclear. The CDR3 contains 15 residues. Looked up from germline, CDR1 is DFQATT and CDR2 is SNEGSKA (reference sequence). The V end lost 0 bases, the J end lost 1 base, and 9 bases lay between the germline ends.

This clonotype was seen a handful of times. The rearrangement uses TRBV10-3 and TRBJ1-2, with unresolved D. The V end lost 3 bases, the J end lost 4 bases, and 6 bases lay between the germline ends. The germline V gene encodes CDR1 ENHRY and CDR2 SYGVKD. The CDR3 spans 12 residues. The CDR3 reads CAISDWGYGYTF. CDR3 in DNA: TGTGCCATCAGTGACTGGGGCTATGGCTACACCTTC.

There are many counts of this clonotype. The chain has TRBV7-9 and TRBJ2-1; 10 positions agree with TRBD2. Germline V lookup: CDR1 SEHNR, CDR2 FQNEAQ (reference sequence). The CDR3 sequence is 15 residues long. Trimming removed 4 bases from V and 8 bases from J; junction bases left unmatched: 8. Written as DNA, the CDR3 is TGTGCCAGCAGCTACCTAGCGGGGGCTTTGGATGAGCAGTTCTTC. This codes for CASSYLAGALDEQFF.

To note about this clonotype: This sequence may be a read error, since a much larger clone differs from it by one base. The rearrangement joins TRBV3-1 to TRBJ2-1; D ambiguous. CDR3 length: 13 amino acids. V was cut by 0 bases and J by 10 bases, with 10 bases left in between. Looked up from germline, CDR1 is LGHDT and CDR2 is YNNKEL (reference sequence). The CDR3 bases are TGTGCCAGCAGCCAAGAAAAACATGGAGAGCAGTTCTTC. This sequence encodes CASSQEKHGEQFF.

The V and J genes are TRBV29-1 and TRBJ1-4; D gene ambiguous. The germline CDR1 and CDR2 sequences are SQVTM and ANQGSEA. V was clipped by 7 bases and J by 3 bases, with 12 bases between them. This CDR3 region has 13 residues. The CDR3 DNA is TGCAGCGCCTCCGCTAACCCTAATGAAAAACTGTTTTTT. This gives the protein CSASANPNEKLFF.

This chain joins TRBV6-1 and TRBJ2-3; TRBD2 might be the D (5 bases). The V and J ends lost 7 bases and 4 bases respectively, with 15 bases between them. Germline V CDR1 and CDR2: MNHNS, SASEGT. The CDR3 covers 14 residues. This CDR3 is CASTTRGKADTQYF. The CDR3 coding sequence is TGTGCCAGCACGACCCGGGGAAAGGCAGATACGCAGTATTTT.

The chain employs TRBV12-3 or TRBV12-4 and TRBJ2-3; D is ambiguous. This CDR3 comprises 15 residues. Trimming removed 4 bases at V and 1 base at J, with 12 bases between. The CDR3 DNA is TGTGCCAGCAGTTCGCCACAACCCGGCACAGATACGCAGTATTTT. This encodes CASSSPQPGTDTQYF.

This clonotype was counted only a few times. The chain has TRBV20-1 and TRBJ1-5; D perhaps matches TRBD1 (5 bases). Trimming pared 1 base from V and 7 bases from J, leaving 11 bases between. This CDR3 region has 13 residues. Germline CDR1 and CDR2: DFQATT and SNEGSKA (reference sequence). CDR3 coding DNA: TGCAGTGCTAGAGGTCCGGGGGAACAGCCCCAGCATTTT. It is translated as CSARGPGEQPQHF.

The table lists this clonotype with many counts. The rearrangement joins TRBV11-2 to TRBJ2-5, with TRBD2 matching over 7 bases. The ends lost 4 bases at V and 1 base at J; junction bases unmatched: 6. The germline CDR1 and CDR2 sequences are SGHAT and FQNNGV. The length of the CDR3 is 15 residues. The CDR3 reads CASSSGLTSQETQYF. CDR3 nucleotide sequence: TGTGCCAGCAGCTCGGGACTAACGAGCCAAGAGACCCAGTACTTC.